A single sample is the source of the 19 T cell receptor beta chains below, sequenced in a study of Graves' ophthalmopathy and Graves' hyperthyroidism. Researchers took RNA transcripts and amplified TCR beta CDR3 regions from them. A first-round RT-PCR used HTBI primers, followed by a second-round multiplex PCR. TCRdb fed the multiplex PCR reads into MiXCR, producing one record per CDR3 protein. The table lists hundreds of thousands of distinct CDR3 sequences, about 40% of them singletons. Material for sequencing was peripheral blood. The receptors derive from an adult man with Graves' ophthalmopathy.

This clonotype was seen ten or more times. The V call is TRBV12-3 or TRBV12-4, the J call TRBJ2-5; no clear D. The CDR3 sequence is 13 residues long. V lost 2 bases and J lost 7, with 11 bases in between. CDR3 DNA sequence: TGTGCCAGCAGTTTACCCAGTCTAGGGACCCAGTACTTC. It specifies CASSLPSLGTQYF.

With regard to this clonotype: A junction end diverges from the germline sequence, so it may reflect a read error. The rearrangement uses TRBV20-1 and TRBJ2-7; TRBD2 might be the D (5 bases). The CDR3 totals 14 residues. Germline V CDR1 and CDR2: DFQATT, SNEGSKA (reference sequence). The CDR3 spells CSTRVFRSSYEQYF. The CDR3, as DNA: TGCAGTACTAGAGTCTTCAGGAGCTCCTACGAGCAGTACTTC.

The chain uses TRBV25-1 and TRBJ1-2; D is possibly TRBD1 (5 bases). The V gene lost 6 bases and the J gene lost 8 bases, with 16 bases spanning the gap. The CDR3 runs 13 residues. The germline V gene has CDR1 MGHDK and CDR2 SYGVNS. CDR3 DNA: TGTGCCAGCAGCGTAGGACGGGACTTGGGCTACACCTTC. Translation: CASSVGRDLGYTF.

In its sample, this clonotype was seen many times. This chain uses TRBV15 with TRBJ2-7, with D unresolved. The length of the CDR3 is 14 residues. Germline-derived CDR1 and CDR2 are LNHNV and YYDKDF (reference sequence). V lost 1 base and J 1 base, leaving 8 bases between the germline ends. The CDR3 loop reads CATSRGSLSYEQYF. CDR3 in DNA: TGTGCCACCAGCAGAGGAAGCTTATCCTACGAGCAGTACTTC.

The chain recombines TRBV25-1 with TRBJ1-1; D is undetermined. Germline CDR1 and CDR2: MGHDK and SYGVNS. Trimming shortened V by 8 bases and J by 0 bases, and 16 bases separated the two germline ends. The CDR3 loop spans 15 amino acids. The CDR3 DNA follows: TGTGCCAGCTCACCGAATGATGCGGTGAACACTGAAGCTTTCTTT. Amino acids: CASSPNDAVNTEAFF. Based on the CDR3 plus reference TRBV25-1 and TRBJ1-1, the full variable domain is EADIYQTPRYLVIGTGKKITLECSQTMGHDKMYWYQQDPGMELHLIHYSYGVNSTEKGDLSSESTVSRIRTEHFPLTLESARPSHTSQYLCASSPNDAVNTEAFFGQGTRLTVV.

CDR3 nucleotide sequence: TGTGCCAGCAGCGCCGACAGGGCGTCGAATTCACCCCTCCACTTT. It specifies CASSADRASNSPLHF. The chain uses TRBV9 and TRBJ1-6, with TRBD1 identical over 7 bases. The CDR3 is made up of 15 amino acids. Germline V lookup: CDR1 SGDLS, CDR2 YYNGEE. The trim removed 3 bases at V and 7 bases at J, leaving 7 bases unmatched.

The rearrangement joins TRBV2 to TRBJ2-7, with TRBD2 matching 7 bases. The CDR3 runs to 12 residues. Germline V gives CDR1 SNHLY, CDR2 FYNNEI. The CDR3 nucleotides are TGTGCTAGACCGCGGGAGTTCCACGAGCAGTACTTC. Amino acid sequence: CARPREFHEQYF.

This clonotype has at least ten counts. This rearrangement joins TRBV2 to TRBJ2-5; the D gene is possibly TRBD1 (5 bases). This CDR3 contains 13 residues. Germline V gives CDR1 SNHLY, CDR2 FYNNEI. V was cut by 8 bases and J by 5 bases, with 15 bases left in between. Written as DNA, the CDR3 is TGTGCCAGCGGGTCCAGGGAAGCCGAGACCCAGTACTTC. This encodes CASGSREAETQYF.

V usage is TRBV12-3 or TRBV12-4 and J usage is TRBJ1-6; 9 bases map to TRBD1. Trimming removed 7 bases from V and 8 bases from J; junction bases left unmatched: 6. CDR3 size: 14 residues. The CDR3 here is CASTPGQGHSPLHF. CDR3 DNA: TGTGCCAGCACTCCGGGACAGGGCCATTCACCCCTCCACTTT.

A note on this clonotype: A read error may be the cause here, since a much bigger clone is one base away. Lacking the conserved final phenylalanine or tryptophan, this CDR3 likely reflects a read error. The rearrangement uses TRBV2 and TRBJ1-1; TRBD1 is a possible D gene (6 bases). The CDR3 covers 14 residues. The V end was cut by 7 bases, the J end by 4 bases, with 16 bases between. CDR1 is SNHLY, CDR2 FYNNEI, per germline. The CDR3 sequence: CASISRGARTEAFL. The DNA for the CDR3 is TGTGCCAGCATCTCAAGGGGGGCGCGCACTGAAGCTTTCCTT.

Here the CDR3 DNA reads TGCAGTCCAATCACGGCGGGAGAGACCCAGTACTTC. Protein product: CSPITAGETQYF. The rearrangement links TRBV20-1 to TRBJ2-5; weak D call: TRBD2 (5 bases). CDR1 and CDR2 (germline): DFQATT, SNEGSKA (reference sequence). There are 12 residues in the CDR3. Trimming took 8 bases from V and 4 from J, leaving 14 bases between them.

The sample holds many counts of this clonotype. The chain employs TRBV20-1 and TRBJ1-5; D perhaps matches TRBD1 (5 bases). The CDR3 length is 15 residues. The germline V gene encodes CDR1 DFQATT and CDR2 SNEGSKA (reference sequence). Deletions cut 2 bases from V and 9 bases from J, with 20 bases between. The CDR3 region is CSARLSGTAVGPQHF. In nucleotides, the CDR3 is TGCAGTGCTAGATTGTCCGGGACGGCGGTCGGGCCCCAGCATTTT.

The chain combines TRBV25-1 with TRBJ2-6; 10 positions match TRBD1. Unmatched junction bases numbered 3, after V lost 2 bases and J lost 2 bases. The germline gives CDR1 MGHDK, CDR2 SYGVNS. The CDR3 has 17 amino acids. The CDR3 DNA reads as TGTGCCAGCAGTGAACGGGGGACAGGGGCTGGGGCCAACGTCCTGACTTTC. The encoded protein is CASSERGTGAGANVLTF.

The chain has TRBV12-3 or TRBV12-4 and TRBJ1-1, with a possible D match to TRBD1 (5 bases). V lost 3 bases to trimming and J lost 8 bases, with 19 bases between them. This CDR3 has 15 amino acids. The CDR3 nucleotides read TGTGCCAGCAGTTTGGCTTCACACAGGAACTTAGAAGCTTTCTTT. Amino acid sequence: CASSLASHRNLEAFF.

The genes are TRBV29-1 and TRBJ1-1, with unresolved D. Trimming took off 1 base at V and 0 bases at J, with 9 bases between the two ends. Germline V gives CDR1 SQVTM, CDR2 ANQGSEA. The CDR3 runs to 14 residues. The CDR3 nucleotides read TGCAGCGTTGAAGTGGGATTAATGAACACTGAAGCTTTCTTT. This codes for CSVEVGLMNTEAFF. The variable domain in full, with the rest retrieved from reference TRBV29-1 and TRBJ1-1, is SAVISQKPSRDICQRGTSLTIQCQVDSQVTMMFWYRQQPGQSLTLIATANQGSEATYESGFVIDKFPISRPNLTFSTLTVSNMSPEDSSIYLCSVEVGLMNTEAFFGQGTRLTVV.

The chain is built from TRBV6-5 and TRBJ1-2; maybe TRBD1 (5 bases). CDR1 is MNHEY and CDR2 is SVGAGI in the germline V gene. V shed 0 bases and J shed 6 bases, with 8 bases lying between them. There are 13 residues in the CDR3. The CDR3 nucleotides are TGTGCCAGCAGTTACTCGGAAGGGGATGGCTACACCTTC. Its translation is CASSYSEGDGYTF.

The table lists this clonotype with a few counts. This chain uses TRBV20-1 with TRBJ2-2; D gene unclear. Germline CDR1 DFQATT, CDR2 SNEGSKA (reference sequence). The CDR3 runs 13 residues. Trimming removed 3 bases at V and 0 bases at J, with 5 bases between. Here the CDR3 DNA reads TGCAGTGCTAGCCCTGCGAACACCGGGGAGCTGTTTTTT. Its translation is CSASPANTGELFF.

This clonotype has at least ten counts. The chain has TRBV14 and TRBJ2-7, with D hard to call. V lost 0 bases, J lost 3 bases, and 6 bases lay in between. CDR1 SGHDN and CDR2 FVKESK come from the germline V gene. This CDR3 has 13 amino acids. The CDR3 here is CASSQDTFYEQYF. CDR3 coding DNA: TGTGCCAGCAGCCAAGATACTTTCTACGAGCAGTACTTC.

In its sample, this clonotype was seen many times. Here the CDR3 DNA reads TGCAGTGCTAGAGCGGGACAGCAGCCCCAGCATTTT. Translating gives CSARAGQQPQHF. V and J are TRBV20-1 and TRBJ1-5, with 7 bases fitting TRBD1. This CDR3 contains 12 residues. Germline V lookup: CDR1 DFQATT, CDR2 SNEGSKA (reference sequence). V lost 1 base and J lost 7; bases outside the gene matches: 1.